This entry lists 9 T cell receptor beta chains sequenced from one sample in a study of beta chain features in type 1 diabetes. The study's findings and limits: Within each of all four CD4+ subsets, Type 1 diabetes patients had TCRB CDR3s that were moderately but significantly shorter.

TCRB transcripts that were expressed got sequenced, as all of the isolated RNA had been reverse transcribed. Data came from immunoSEQ multiplex PCR; TCRdb stores just in-frame clones and leaves some out. The data hold approximately 730,000 clones, with around an eighth observed a single time. These receptors lack a known antigen. The material sequenced was naive CD4+ T cells from blood. The receptors come from a man aged 18 to 30 with type 1 diabetes.

In this sample, this clone turned up a few times. This sample includes further DNA sequences coding for the same CDR3. The chain couples TRBV28 to TRBJ2-7; 7 nucleotides align to TRBD1. Per the germline V gene, CDR1 is MDHEN and CDR2 is SYDVKM. The CDR3 loop spans 13 amino acids. Germline trimming cut 3 bases from V and 3 bases from J; bases unmatched to any gene: 2. In DNA form, the CDR3 reads TGTGCCAGCAGTTTGGGACAGAGCTACGAGCAGTACTTC. Protein sequence: CASSLGQSYEQYF.

V usage is TRBV9 and J usage is TRBJ1-2, with D uncertain. Germline assignment: CDR1 SGDLS and CDR2 YYNGEE. This CDR3 is built from 13 residues. Trimming cost V 2 bases and J 6 bases, with 11 bases left between them. The CDR3 nucleotides are TGTGCCAGCAGCGTGGCAGGAGAAGATGGCTACACCTTC. Its translation is CASSVAGEDGYTF.

This clone was found a few times. The chain employs TRBV29-1 and TRBJ1-1; a possible D gene is TRBD1 (5 bases). Germline V gene lookup returns CDR1 SQVTM and CDR2 ANQGSEA. The CDR3 length is 14 residues. V lost 4 bases and J 0 bases, leaving 12 bases between the germline ends. The CDR3 protein is CSVAPGTVNTEAFF. DNA for the CDR3: TGCAGCGTTGCCCCAGGGACGGTGAACACTGAAGCTTTCTTT.

This clone has just a few counts. The rearrangement links TRBV10-3 to TRBJ2-5; the D gene is possibly TRBD1 (5 bases). Trimming removed 4 bases at V and 2 bases at J, with 8 bases between. Germline V gene data show CDR1 as ENHRY and CDR2 as SYGVKD. This CDR3 contains 13 residues. The CDR3 DNA sequence: TGTGCCATCAGTGGGACAAATCAAGAGACCCAGTACTTC. Translating gives CAISGTNQETQYF.

The chain combines TRBV15 with TRBJ2-3; D is ambiguous. The CDR3 is 14 residues long. The V gene lost 5 bases and the J gene lost 0 bases, with 9 bases spanning the gap. Germline V gene data show CDR1 as LNHNV and CDR2 as YYDKDF (reference sequence). The CDR3 DNA follows: TGTGCCACCAGCTCGAGGCAGAGCACAGATACGCAGTATTTT. Amino acid sequence: CATSSRQSTDTQYF.

The genes are TRBV14 and TRBJ1-3; no definite D call. Germline V gene lookup returns CDR1 SGHDN and CDR2 FVKESK. V was pared by 8 bases and J by 0 bases, with 8 bases between. The CDR3 covers 13 residues. Here the CDR3 DNA reads TGTGCCAGCCGTGGGATCTCTGGAAACACCATATATTTT. Amino acid sequence: CASRGISGNTIYF.

This chain connects TRBV7-9 to TRBJ1-2, with TRBD1 matching 7 bases. Germline lookup yields CDR1 SEHNR and CDR2 FQNEAQ (reference sequence). The V gene end was trimmed by 3 bases and the J gene end by 3 bases; junction bases not matched to a gene: 4. CDR3 length: 14 residues. CDR3 bases: TGTGCCAGCAGCTTCGGACAGGCGGACTATGGCTACACCTTC. As protein: CASSFGQADYGYTF.

This clone came up a few times. The chain links TRBV9 to TRBJ1-1; D not resolved. V was pared by 0 bases and J by 7 bases, with 13 bases between. This CDR3 is 14 amino acids long. Germline V lookup: CDR1 SGDLS, CDR2 YYNGEE. The CDR3 region is CASSVDYLAVEAFF. Here the CDR3 DNA reads TGTGCCAGCAGCGTAGACTACTTAGCCGTTGAAGCTTTCTTT.

The J gene is TRBJ2-7, the V gene TRBV10-3; 10 bases agree with TRBD1. J was trimmed by 2 bases and V by 4 bases; bases with no gene match: 11. Germline-derived CDR1 and CDR2 are ENHRY and SYGVKD. This CDR3 comprises 17 residues. The CDR3 loop reads CAISGPIRDRGAYEQYF. In nucleotides, the CDR3 is TGTGCCATCAGTGGCCCGATCCGGGACAGGGGAGCCTACGAGCAGTACTTC.